This record covers a single TCR beta chain. This sample stems from a study of technical replicates of blood from a few donors. Germline CDR1 is WSHSY and CDR2 is SAAADI. With 3 bases removed from V and 1 base from J, the gap between germline ends came to 18 bases. The CDR3 runs 18 residues. The assay was immunoSEQ multiplex PCR, and TCRdb's table has in-frame clones only and misses some. The data show about 61,000 clones, approximately 97% seen once. The rearrangement links TRBV10-2 to TRBJ2-2, with D possibly matching TRBD1 (5 bases). The sample consisted of T cells isolated from PBMCs. This sequence originates from a human donor in good health. The CDR3 nucleotides are TGCGCCAGCAGTGAAAGGGGTGGAGTTTATGGGAACACCGGGGAGCTGTTTTTT. Translation: CASSERGGVYGNTGELFF.